The 11 T cell receptor beta chains given below trace back to one sample, sequenced in a study of CXCR3-negative and CXCR3-positive naive CD8 T cells. Through 5' RACE with UMI labels, the TRB cDNA libraries were prepared. TCRdb re-called the 5' RACE reads and catalogs CDR3 proteins one per entry, DNA excluded. The sample's table shows around 160,000 distinct CDR3 sequences. General study results and limits: Naive cells with CXCR3 showed TRB CDR3s that were more hydrophobic than those in CXCR3-negative naive cells.

The antigens of these receptors remain unknown. The sequenced material came from naive CXCR3+ CD8+ T cells from blood. The subset is: CD45RO-CCR7+CD27+CD95- naive CD8+ T cells expressing CXCR3 (TNR3+). Receptors originate from a human donor in good health. Some clones in this sample may be carry-over from other donors' samples.

The CDR3 loop is CASSLERTGERYYEQYF. The genes are TRBV28 and TRBJ2-7; TCRdb picks TRBD1, but there is no DNA to check that call. The germline V gene has CDR1 MDHEN and CDR2 SYDVKM. The CDR3 contains 17 residues.

The V call is TRBV3-1, the J call TRBJ1-2. Per germline, CDR1 LGHDT and CDR2 YNNKEL (reference sequence). The length of the CDR3 is 13 residues. The CDR3 loop reads CASSQTEFYGYTF.

The chain joins TRBV7-9 to TRBJ1-1; TCRdb's assignment of TRBD1 cannot be checked, as there is no DNA. This CDR3 region has 15 residues. Germline assignment: CDR1 SEHNR and CDR2 FQNEAQ (reference sequence). Here the CDR3 reads CASSDQTGENTEAFF.

The CDR3 sequence: CASRTGGGGYHTEAFF. This chain uses TRBV19 with TRBJ1-1; TCRdb indicates TRBD1, and absent DNA this call remains unverified. This CDR3 contains 16 residues. CDR1 and CDR2 from the germline V gene are LNHDA and SQIVND (reference sequence).

The genes are TRBV15 and TRBJ1-1; TCRdb reports TRBD1, a call that lacks DNA to check it against. Germline V CDR1 and CDR2: LNHNV, YYDKDF (reference sequence). The CDR3 is made up of 15 amino acids. The chain's CDR3 is CATTLPGGRNTEAFF.

V gene TRBV7-2 combines with J gene TRBJ2-1; TCRdb gives TRBD1 as the D gene, but with no DNA this cannot be confirmed. Germline V gene lookup returns CDR1 SGHTA and CDR2 FQGNSA. The length of the CDR3 is 15 residues. The CDR3 reads CASSLAGASYNEQFF.

V usage is TRBV6-2 or TRBV6-3 and J usage is TRBJ2-7; TCRdb indicates TRBD2, and absent DNA this call remains unverified. The CDR3 is made up of 16 amino acids. Germline V gene lookup returns CDR1 MNHEY and CDR2 SVGEGT. CDR3 residues: CASSSPWTSRPYEQYF.

This chain links TRBV19 with TRBJ1-1; with no DNA, the TCRdb D assignment of TRBD1 cannot be verified. Germline CDR1 and CDR2: LNHDA and SQIVND (reference sequence). The CDR3 loop spans 12 amino acids. CDR3 protein: CASVRWGAEAFF.

The chain couples TRBV12-3 or TRBV12-4 to TRBJ2-3. The CDR3 is made up of 12 amino acids. The CDR3 protein is CASSSEPDTQYF.

This chain's CDR3 is CASSLASSEQFF. The chain combines TRBV12-3 or TRBV12-4 with TRBJ2-1. This CDR3 contains 12 residues.

The chain is built from TRBV29-1 and TRBJ2-1; the D call from TCRdb, TRBD2, cannot be confirmed without DNA. Germline CDR1 and CDR2: SQVTM and ANQGSEA. The CDR3 runs 18 residues. The CDR3 loop is CSVRGSSGRVSTYNEQFF.